The rows below give T cell receptor beta chains drawn from one sample of a study of PD-L1 blockade in urothelial cancer. TCRdb's copy holds only in-frame clones and misses some; the assay was immunoSEQ multiplex PCR. This sample has 50,000 to 60,000 clones; over 75% occur once, and the top ten carry 5.8%. Sample: PBMCs, taken around atezolizumab (anti-PD-L1) treatment. Source of these receptors: a man aged 35-49 years with urothelial cancer. The CDR3 runs from the conserved cysteine through the conserved F or W. The D gene is left open where the match is weak. Clone size is not always given. Where it is, it says once, few, many or a class for expanded clones.

J	V	length	D	size	CDR3	DNA
TRBJ1-5	TRBV5-8	16	TRBD1	.	CASSLGDSLRNQPQHF	TGTGCCAGCAGCTTGGGGGACAGCCTACGAAATCAGCCCCAGCATTTT
TRBJ1-2	TRBV4-3	14	.	.	CASSQGEGPYGYTF	TGCGCCAGCAGCCAGGGGGAGGGGCCCTATGGCTACACCTTC
TRBJ2-3	TRBV28	15	TRBD2	.	CASRPSGSGTDTQYF	TGTGCCAGCAGACCGAGCGGGAGTGGCACAGATACGCAGTATTTT
TRBJ2-1	TRBV4-3	15	.	.	CASSRGDMASNEQFF	TGCGCCAGCAGCCGAGGGGACATGGCCTCGAATGAGCAGTTCTTC
TRBJ2-2	TRBV4-1	16	TRBD2	.	CASSQTSGSLTGELFF	TGCGCCAGCAGCCAAACTAGCGGGAGCTTAACCGGGGAGCTGTTTTTT
TRBJ1-3	TRBV15	15	.	.	CATSRERTDGNTIYF	TGTGCCACCAGCAGAGAGAGGACTGACGGAAACACCATATATTTT
TRBJ2-5	TRBV29-1	13	TRBD2	.	CSVGASGSQTQYF	TGCAGCGTTGGGGCTAGCGGGAGCCAGACCCAGTACTTC
TRBJ2-1	TRBV6-5	12	TRBD1	once	CASSSKGAAQFF	TGTGCCAGCAGTTCGAAGGGGGCTGCGCAGTTCTTC
TRBJ2-1	TRBV7-8	18	.	.	CASSRLSLQGIPYNEQFF	TGTGCCAGCAGCCGCCTAAGTTTACAGGGAATTCCGTACAATGAGCAGTTCTTC
TRBJ1-1	TRBV5-5	13	.	.	CASSFTANTEAFF	TGTGCCAGCAGCTTCACAGCGAACACTGAAGCTTTCTTT
TRBJ1-4	TRBV28	14	TRBD1	.	CASSLTGGNEKLFF	TGTGCCAGCAGTCTAACAGGGGGGAATGAAAAACTGTTTTTT
TRBJ2-7	TRBV19	15	.	few	CASSIDRQGSYEQYF	TGTGCCAGTAGTATAGATCGCCAGGGCTCCTACGAGCAGTACTTC
TRBJ1-2	TRBV7-3	15	.	.	CASSLVGGMAYGYTF	TGTGCCAGCAGCTTAGTGGGGGGAATGGCCTATGGCTACACCTTC
TRBJ1-6	TRBV27	16	TRBD1	.	CASSSPLRGRNSPLHF	TGTGCCAGCAGTTCTCCTTTAAGGGGGCGGAATTCACCCCTCCACTTT
TRBJ1-2	TRBV28	13	.	.	CASSPRGNYGYTF	TGTGCCAGCAGCCCTAGGGGAAACTATGGCTACACCTTC
TRBJ2-1	TRBV5-4	15	TRBD1	.	CASSRPGTGNNEQFF	TGTGCCAGCAGCCGTCCCGGGACAGGGAACAATGAGCAGTTCTTC
TRBJ2-7	TRBV7-2	13	.	.	CASSPGPTGEQYF	TGTGCCAGCAGCCCCGGGCCCACAGGCGAGCAGTACTTC
TRBJ2-3	TRBV10-3	14	.	.	CATKGGVGTDTQYF	TGTGCCACCAAGGGCGGGGTGGGGACAGATACGCAGTATTTT
TRBJ2-5	TRBV6-1	14	.	.	CASSEILSLETQYF	TGTGCCAGCAGTGAAATCCTGAGTTTGGAGACCCAGTACTTC
TRBJ1-1	TRBV14	15	TRBD1	.	CASSQATGQNTEAFF	TGTGCCAGCAGCCAAGCGACAGGGCAGAACACTGAAGCTTTCTTT
TRBJ1-1	TRBV6-1	14	TRBD1	.	CASSADRRNTEAFF	TGTGCCAGCAGTGCGGACAGGAGGAACACTGAAGCTTTCTTT
TRBJ1-1	TRBV7-2	14	TRBD1	.	CASSFKTGGAEAFF	TGTGCCAGCAGCTTTAAAACAGGGGGCGCCGAAGCTTTCTTT